What follows are 8 T cell receptor beta chains derived from one specimen sequenced in a study of CD8+CD57+ T cells in acquired aplastic anemia (dated by TCRdb to 2016 to 2019). Expansion of CD8+CD57+ cells had been shown by flow cytometry in the patients chosen for sequencing. Sequencing relied on an Illumina HiSeq 2000. Genomic DNA was used as template for profiling of TCR beta VDJ combinations and CDR3 sequences. TCRdb redid the processing of the public reads, applying fastp at Q25 and MiXCR, and retained in-frame beta chains. Records with the same CDR3 protein are collapsed into one entry carrying the most frequent genes and DNA. The sample table contains around 150,000 distinct CDR3 sequences; only one count was recorded for 45% to 55% of them. Of the sample, less than 3% is held by the ten largest clones. Material: sorted CD4+, CD8+, or CD8+CD57+ T cells (not recorded which) from PBMCs. These receptors originate from a human donor with aplastic anemia.

CDR3 protein: CASSYGTENYGYTF. CDR3 nucleotide sequence: TGTGCCAGCAGCTACGGGACGGAGAACTATGGCTACACCTTC. The chain recombines TRBV7-2 with TRBJ1-2; maybe TRBD1 (5 bases). CDR3 size: 14 residues. Per germline, CDR1 SGHTA and CDR2 FQGNSA. V shed 4 bases and J shed 2 bases, with 11 bases lying between them.

The chain is built from TRBV7-8 and TRBJ1-2, with D tentatively TRBD1 (5 bases). Trimming left V 1 base short and J 6 bases short, with 21 bases between. The CDR3 extends over 17 amino acids. The germline gives CDR1 SGHVS, CDR2 FQNEAQ. The CDR3 coding sequence is TGTGCCAGCAGCTTAGTCCTAGCGGGGGGATTATACAATGGCTACACCTTC. Encoded protein: CASSLVLAGGLYNGYTF.

This clonotype was counted ten times or more. The V call is TRBV10-3, the J call TRBJ2-7; 10 positions agree with TRBD2. This CDR3 is 13 amino acids long. The V and J ends lost 6 bases and 5 bases, in that order; junction bases with no gene match: 4. CDR1 and CDR2 from the germline V gene are ENHRY and SYGVKD. The CDR3 nucleotides are TGTGCCATCAGGGCTAGCGGGAGAGACGAGCAGTACTTC. Translating it yields CAIRASGRDEQYF.

This clonotype was detected a few times. The chain has TRBV24-1 and TRBJ2-7; possibly TRBD2 for D (5 bases). This CDR3 spans 13 amino acids. Per the germline V gene, CDR1 is KGHDR and CDR2 is SFDVKD. Trimming removed 5 bases from V and 3 bases from J, with 10 bases in between. The CDR3 coding sequence is TGTGCCACCAGTGGAGCGGACGGCTACGAGCAGTACTTC. Amino acids: CATSGADGYEQYF.

This clonotype was counted many times. The genes are TRBV11-2 and TRBJ2-3; 8 bases match TRBD1. Germline CDR1 is SGHAT and CDR2 is FQNNGV. The CDR3 length is 15 residues. V shed 5 bases, J shed 2 bases, and the junction held 6 bases outside the gene matches. The DNA of the CDR3 is TGTGCCAGCAGCACCGGGACAGGAGTCACAGATACGCAGTATTTT. It codes for CASSTGTGVTDTQYF.

A word on this clonotype: A read error may be the cause here, since a much bigger clone is one base away. The chain joins TRBV5-8 to TRBJ2-5; no firm D call. The CDR3 consists of 13 residues. Germline CDR1 reads SGHTS; CDR2 reads YDEGEE. The CDR3 nucleotides are TGTGCCAGCAGTTACCAGCACCAACAGACCCAGTACTTC. As protein: CASSYQHQQTQYF.

This clonotype was found once. The chain combines TRBV15 with TRBJ1-5; possible D gene TRBD1, 6 bases. The CDR3 is 16 amino acids. Germline V CDR1 and CDR2: LNHNV, YYDKDF (reference sequence). The V gene lost 5 bases and the J gene lost 5 bases, with 19 bases spanning the gap. The CDR3 DNA follows: TGTGCCACCAGCGGGTACAGGGAGGTAGGCGATCAGCCCCAGCATTTT. Protein: CATSGYREVGDQPQHF.

This clonotype was counted at least ten times. This rearrangement joins TRBV19 to TRBJ1-1; D perhaps matches TRBD1 (6 bases). The length of the CDR3 is 13 residues. Germline V gene lookup returns CDR1 LNHDA and CDR2 SQIVND (reference sequence). Trimming stripped 3 bases from V and 3 bases from J, with 8 bases between. CDR3 DNA: TGTGCCAGTAGTATCACAGGGTACACTGAAGCTTTCTTT. This codes for CASSITGYTEAFF.